The rows below give T cell receptor beta chains drawn from one sample of a study of blood T cell repertoires in COVID-19. Assay used: immunoSEQ multiplex PCR; TCRdb lists only in-frame clones, some missing. Here the sample spans under 140,000 clones, 76% being singletons. Sequencing was done on a sample of peripheral blood. These TCRs come from a woman older than 75 with acute or convalescent COVID-19. CDR3s include the opening cysteine and the closing phenylalanine or tryptophan. Fields, in order: clone size, J gene, V gene, D gene, CDR3 DNA, CDR3 protein. The D gene is left open where the match is weak. Rows may omit the clone size; those that give it use once, few, many or a size class.

abundance: NA
j_gene: TRBJ2-3
v_gene: TRBV11-2
d_gene: TRBD2
CDR3nt: TGTGCCAGCAGCTCGGGAGGCGCAGATACGCAGTATTTT
CDR3aa: CASSSGGADTQYF

abundance: NA
j_gene: TRBJ2-3
v_gene: TRBV6-4
d_gene: NA
CDR3nt: TGTGCCAGCAGTGACTTGGGGGGGCCAATAGATACGCAGTATTTT
CDR3aa: CASSDLGGPIDTQYF

abundance: few
j_gene: TRBJ2-5
v_gene: TRBV9
d_gene: TRBD1
CDR3nt: TGTGCCAGCAGCGCCGGGACAGGGGGCCGGGAGACCCAGTACTTC
CDR3aa: CASSAGTGGRETQYF

abundance: NA
j_gene: TRBJ1-6
v_gene: TRBV4-2
d_gene: NA
CDR3nt: TGTGCCAGCAGCCCCTCTCTTCAGGCCTCCAATTCACCCCTCCACTTT
CDR3aa: CASSPSLQASNSPLHF

abundance: NA
j_gene: TRBJ2-5
v_gene: TRBV28
d_gene: TRBD1
CDR3nt: TGTGCCAGCCTGAAAGGACAGGGCGGAGAGACCCAGTACTTC
CDR3aa: CASLKGQGGETQYF

abundance: NA
j_gene: TRBJ2-7
v_gene: TRBV19
d_gene: TRBD2
CDR3nt: TGTGCCAGTAGGAGGCTAGCGGGAAACTACGAGCAGTACTTC
CDR3aa: CASRRLAGNYEQYF

abundance: few
j_gene: TRBJ2-7
v_gene: TRBV7-2
d_gene: NA
CDR3nt: TGTGCCAGCAGTTTAGCGGCAGGGGACCTCTACGAGCAGTACTTC
CDR3aa: CASSLAAGDLYEQYF

abundance: NA
j_gene: TRBJ2-3
v_gene: TRBV21-1
d_gene: NA
CDR3nt: TGTGCCAGCAGCAAAGAGGGGGGGGCTAGCACAGATACGCAGTATTTT
CDR3aa: CASSKEGGASTDTQYF

abundance: NA
j_gene: TRBJ1-1
v_gene: TRBV19
d_gene: NA
CDR3nt: TGTGCCAGTAGCGCCTTGCGCGACACTGAAGCTTTCTTT
CDR3aa: CASSALRDTEAFF

abundance: NA
j_gene: TRBJ2-2
v_gene: TRBV9
d_gene: TRBD1
CDR3nt: TGTGCCAGCATGGGGACAGCGAACACCGGGGAGCTGTTTTTT
CDR3aa: CASMGTANTGELFF

abundance: once
j_gene: TRBJ2-1
v_gene: TRBV11-1
d_gene: NA
CDR3nt: TGTGCCAGCAGCCCTGGAAGGAGTGAGCAGTTCTTC
CDR3aa: CASSPGRSEQFF

abundance: once
j_gene: TRBJ2-2
v_gene: TRBV7-2
d_gene: TRBD1
CDR3nt: TGTGCCAGCAGCTTAAGGATCGCAGGGGGCGTGGGCGGGGAGCTGTTTTTT
CDR3aa: CASSLRIAGGVGGELFF

abundance: many
j_gene: TRBJ1-1
v_gene: TRBV7-9
d_gene: NA
CDR3nt: TGTGCCAGCAGCTTCGGGGGTGAAGCTTTCTTT
CDR3aa: CASSFGGEAFF

abundance: few
j_gene: TRBJ1-1
v_gene: TRBV5-1
d_gene: NA
CDR3nt: TGCGCCAGTACTCCACAGGGTTCGAACACTGAAGCTTTCTTT
CDR3aa: CASTPQGSNTEAFF

abundance: NA
j_gene: TRBJ2-1
v_gene: TRBV4-2
d_gene: TRBD2
CDR3nt: TGTGCCAGCAGCCAAGACCTAGCGGGTTACAATGAGCAGTTCTTC
CDR3aa: CASSQDLAGYNEQFF

abundance: NA
j_gene: TRBJ1-1
v_gene: TRBV10-2
d_gene: NA
CDR3nt: TGCGCCAGCAGTGAAGTAGAGGGAGCGGGGACTGAAGCTTTCTTT
CDR3aa: CASSEVEGAGTEAFF

abundance: NA
j_gene: TRBJ1-1
v_gene: TRBV7-2
d_gene: NA
CDR3nt: TGTGCCAGCAGGGAGGGGTGGACTGAAGCTTTCTTT
CDR3aa: CASREGWTEAFF

abundance: NA
j_gene: TRBJ1-6
v_gene: TRBV14
d_gene: NA
CDR3nt: TGTGCCAGCAGCCGAGGGTTAGGTGATAATTCACCCCTCCACTTT
CDR3aa: CASSRGLGDNSPLHF

abundance: NA
j_gene: TRBJ1-1
v_gene: TRBV28
d_gene: NA
CDR3nt: TGTGCCAGCAGTGCAGGTAACGCTGAAGCTTTCTTT
CDR3aa: CASSAGNAEAFF

abundance: once
j_gene: TRBJ2-2
v_gene: TRBV27
d_gene: TRBD2
CDR3nt: TGTGCCAGCAGTACGGGGGGGAACACCGGGGAGCTGTTTTTT
CDR3aa: CASSTGGNTGELFF

abundance: NA
j_gene: TRBJ2-3
v_gene: TRBV5-1
d_gene: TRBD1
CDR3nt: TGCGCCAGCAGCTTCCGAGGACAGGGGTTAGATACGCAGTATTTT
CDR3aa: CASSFRGQGLDTQYF

abundance: NA
j_gene: TRBJ1-6
v_gene: TRBV19
d_gene: NA
CDR3nt: TGTGCCAGTAGTATATGGCCAGGGGACGCCGGTGGCTATAATTCACCCCTCCACTTT
CDR3aa: CASSIWPGDAGGYNSPLHF

abundance: NA
j_gene: TRBJ2-2
v_gene: TRBV7-2
d_gene: TRBD2
CDR3nt: TGTGCCAGCAGCTTATTTAGCGGGAGTCCCACCGGGGAGCTGTTTTTT
CDR3aa: CASSLFSGSPTGELFF

abundance: NA
j_gene: TRBJ1-2
v_gene: TRBV19
d_gene: NA
CDR3nt: TGTGCCAGTAGTATAGATCCATCCGGGACTGTCCACTATGGCTACACCTTC
CDR3aa: CASSIDPSGTVHYGYTF

abundance: NA
j_gene: TRBJ2-1
v_gene: TRBV12-5
d_gene: NA
CDR3nt: TGTGCTAGTGGTTTGACAGGGAACAATGAGCAGTTCTTC
CDR3aa: CASGLTGNNEQFF

abundance: NA
j_gene: TRBJ2-1
v_gene: TRBV10-3
d_gene: NA
CDR3nt: TGTGCCATCAGTGGAGCGGAGATTTACAATGAGCAGTTCTTC
CDR3aa: CAISGAEIYNEQFF

abundance: NA
j_gene: TRBJ1-1
v_gene: TRBV5-6
d_gene: NA
CDR3nt: TGTGCCAGCAGCTTGGGCGGGGTCAATATGAACACTGAAGCTTTCTTT
CDR3aa: CASSLGGVNMNTEAFF

abundance: NA
j_gene: TRBJ2-7
v_gene: TRBV7-9
d_gene: NA
CDR3nt: TGTGCCAGCAGCTTAGGCGGAGACGAGCAGTACTTC
CDR3aa: CASSLGGDEQYF

abundance: NA
j_gene: TRBJ1-1
v_gene: TRBV5-6
d_gene: NA
CDR3nt: TGTGCCAGCAGCTTGGGTCCAGGGAATGCTTTCTTT
CDR3aa: CASSLGPGNAFF

abundance: NA
j_gene: TRBJ2-1
v_gene: TRBV5-6
d_gene: TRBD2
CDR3nt: TGTGCCAGCAGCTTGGACGGGAGGAACGACAATGAGCAGTTCTTC
CDR3aa: CASSLDGRNDNEQFF

abundance: NA
j_gene: TRBJ1-2
v_gene: TRBV6-5
d_gene: NA
CDR3nt: TGTGCCAGCAGAGAGGCCCAGGGAGCGGGCTATGGCTACACCTTC
CDR3aa: CASREAQGAGYGYTF

abundance: NA
j_gene: TRBJ2-7
v_gene: TRBV29-1
d_gene: NA
CDR3nt: TGCAGCGTCGAGCGACTCTGGTCGCCACGAGACTATATTCAGACTTGGGAGCAGTACTTC
CDR3aa: CSVERLWSPRDYIQTWEQYF

abundance: NA
j_gene: TRBJ2-2
v_gene: TRBV27
d_gene: NA
CDR3nt: TGTGCCAGCAGTTTGCAATCAGGGAACACCGGGGAGCTGTTTTTT
CDR3aa: CASSLQSGNTGELFF

abundance: NA
j_gene: TRBJ1-5
v_gene: TRBV6-5
d_gene: NA
CDR3nt: TGTGCCAGCAGTTACTCCCCCGCAGGCAATCAGCCCCAGCATTTT
CDR3aa: CASSYSPAGNQPQHF

abundance: few
j_gene: TRBJ1-3
v_gene: TRBV7-8
d_gene: NA
CDR3nt: TGTGCCAGCAGCTTAGGTGGAGCTGGAAACACCATATATTTT
CDR3aa: CASSLGGAGNTIYF

abundance: NA
j_gene: TRBJ1-1
v_gene: TRBV7-9
d_gene: TRBD1
CDR3nt: TGTGCCAGCAGCTTCCAGCAGGGGGCCTCCCAAGCTTTCTTT
CDR3aa: CASSFQQGASQAFF

abundance: NA
j_gene: TRBJ1-2
v_gene: TRBV5-1
d_gene: TRBD1
CDR3nt: TGCGCCAGCAGCAGAGGACAGGAAGGCTACACCTTC
CDR3aa: CASSRGQEGYTF

abundance: NA
j_gene: TRBJ2-2
v_gene: TRBV7-3
d_gene: TRBD2
CDR3nt: TGTGCCAGCAGCCTGACTAGCGGGTCGAACACCGGGGAGCTGTTTTTT
CDR3aa: CASSLTSGSNTGELFF

abundance: NA
j_gene: TRBJ1-5
v_gene: TRBV30
d_gene: NA
CDR3nt: TGTGCCTGGAGTGTACGGGGGATTAGCAATCAGCCCCAGCATTTT
CDR3aa: CAWSVRGISNQPQHF

abundance: NA
j_gene: TRBJ2-7
v_gene: TRBV7-2
d_gene: NA
CDR3nt: TGTGCCAGCAGCTTACAGGTCCACTCCTACGAGCAGTACTTC
CDR3aa: CASSLQVHSYEQYF

abundance: NA
j_gene: TRBJ1-2
v_gene: TRBV30
d_gene: NA
CDR3nt: TGTGCCTGGAATAGACCCGGGTTCGCCGTGGATGGCTACACCTTC
CDR3aa: CAWNRPGFAVDGYTF

abundance: NA
j_gene: TRBJ1-4
v_gene: TRBV5-5
d_gene: NA
CDR3nt: TGTGCCAGCAGCCAAACCCGGGTCTCTAATGAAAAACTGTTTTTT
CDR3aa: CASSQTRVSNEKLFF

abundance: NA
j_gene: TRBJ1-1
v_gene: TRBV18
d_gene: NA
CDR3nt: TGTGCCAGCTCACCGTCGACTGAAGCTTTCTTT
CDR3aa: CASSPSTEAFF

abundance: NA
j_gene: TRBJ1-3
v_gene: TRBV7-9
d_gene: NA
CDR3nt: TGTGCCAGCAGCCGGGGTTACTTCTCTGGAAACACCATATATTTT
CDR3aa: CASSRGYFSGNTIYF

abundance: once
j_gene: TRBJ2-1
v_gene: TRBV5-5
d_gene: NA
CDR3nt: TGTGCCAGCAGCTTTTTCGGGGAGAGGGGGAATGAGCAGTTCTTC
CDR3aa: CASSFFGERGNEQFF

abundance: NA
j_gene: TRBJ2-7
v_gene: TRBV10-3
d_gene: NA
CDR3nt: TGTGCCATCAGTGCCCGAGAAGCTGTAACGGGGGAGCAGTACTTC
CDR3aa: CAISAREAVTGEQYF

abundance: NA
j_gene: TRBJ1-1
v_gene: TRBV30
d_gene: TRBD1
CDR3nt: TGTGCCTGGAGTGTGTGGGGTTCGGGACAGTATGAAGCTTTCTTT
CDR3aa: CAWSVWGSGQYEAFF

abundance: once
j_gene: TRBJ1-2
v_gene: TRBV19
d_gene: TRBD1
CDR3nt: TGTGCCATCAGGGGGGTTTATGGCTACACCTTC
CDR3aa: CAIRGVYGYTF

abundance: NA
j_gene: TRBJ2-7
v_gene: TRBV30
d_gene: NA
CDR3nt: TGTGCCTGGAGTCCCAGGGCAGTGGGGCAGTACTTC
CDR3aa: CAWSPRAVGQYF

abundance: NA
j_gene: TRBJ1-1
v_gene: TRBV19
d_gene: NA
CDR3nt: TGTGCCAGTAGGCCTGGACAGCCGAACACTGAAGCTTTCTTT
CDR3aa: CASRPGQPNTEAFF

abundance: NA
j_gene: TRBJ2-7
v_gene: TRBV7-2
d_gene: TRBD1
CDR3nt: TGTGCCAGCAGCAAGGACAGGACGCAAACGGACGAGCAGTACTTC
CDR3aa: CASSKDRTQTDEQYF

abundance: NA
j_gene: TRBJ1-1
v_gene: TRBV7-2
d_gene: NA
CDR3nt: TGTGCCAGCAGCTTAGTGACAGGAGCGAACACTGAAGCTTTCTTT
CDR3aa: CASSLVTGANTEAFF

abundance: NA
j_gene: TRBJ1-2
v_gene: TRBV19
d_gene: NA
CDR3nt: TGTGCCAGTAATAGGGGCCAGGGAAGCCCCTATGGCTACACCTTC
CDR3aa: CASNRGQGSPYGYTF

abundance: NA
j_gene: TRBJ1-6
v_gene: TRBV30
d_gene: NA
CDR3nt: TGTGCGGGGAACGCGGGGTTAACTTCACCCCTCCACTTT
CDR3aa: CAGNAGLTSPLHF

abundance: NA
j_gene: TRBJ2-2
v_gene: TRBV6-5
d_gene: NA
CDR3nt: TGTGCCAGCAGTTACTTTGGCAGGGCGAACACCGGGGAGCTGTTTTTT
CDR3aa: CASSYFGRANTGELFF